This is a list of T cell receptor beta chains from one sample in a study of blood T cell repertoires in COVID-19. Sequencing used immunoSEQ multiplex PCR; TCRdb keeps in-frame clones, though not all of them. The table records around 100,000 clones, about 89% of them present only once. Specimen: peripheral blood. These receptor sequences come from a human donor with acute or convalescent COVID-19. The donor label of this sample is uncertain. CDR3s include the opening cysteine and the closing phenylalanine or tryptophan. D genes are given only for firm matches. Clone size, where shown, is once, few, many, or a class for clones that have expanded.

v_gene: TRBV30
abundance: .
d_gene: .
j_gene: TRBJ1-6
CDR3nt: TGTGCCGGAAATGGACAGCCCGATTCACCCCTCCACTTT
CDR3aa: CAGNGQPDSPLHF

v_gene: TRBV6-6
abundance: .
d_gene: TRBD1
j_gene: TRBJ2-3
CDR3nt: TGTGCCAGCAGCGGGACAGGGTGGATAGATACGCAGTATTTT
CDR3aa: CASSGTGWIDTQYF

v_gene: TRBV25-1
abundance: .
d_gene: .
j_gene: TRBJ1-6
CDR3nt: TGTGCCAGCACCCGAAGGGGTAGGGGGTATAATTCACCCCTCCACTTT
CDR3aa: CASTRRGRGYNSPLHF

v_gene: TRBV4-1
abundance: few
d_gene: .
j_gene: TRBJ1-2
CDR3nt: TGCGCCAGCAGCCAAGGGGGGGTTGGCTATGGCTACACCTTC
CDR3aa: CASSQGGVGYGYTF

v_gene: TRBV30
abundance: .
d_gene: .
j_gene: TRBJ2-5
CDR3nt: TGTGCCTGGAGGACGGACTCGGAGACCCAGTACTTC
CDR3aa: CAWRTDSETQYF

v_gene: TRBV9
abundance: few
d_gene: TRBD2
j_gene: TRBJ2-3
CDR3nt: TGTGCCAGCAGCCCCCCTAGAGGACTAGCGGGGGCCCTGCGATTAGATACGCAGTATTTT
CDR3aa: CASSPPRGLAGALRLDTQYF

v_gene: TRBV28
abundance: .
d_gene: TRBD1
j_gene: TRBJ2-7
CDR3nt: TGTGCCAGCAGGAGGGACAGGGGTACCTACGAGCAGTACTTC
CDR3aa: CASRRDRGTYEQYF

v_gene: TRBV19
abundance: .
d_gene: .
j_gene: TRBJ1-1
CDR3nt: TGTGCCAGTAGTATCGACAGTTCTATGAACACTGAAGCTTTCTTT
CDR3aa: CASSIDSSMNTEAFF

v_gene: TRBV11-3
abundance: .
d_gene: TRBD1
j_gene: TRBJ1-2
CDR3nt: TGTGCCAGCAGCACTACAGGGGCGGGGGGCTACACCTTC
CDR3aa: CASSTTGAGGYTF

v_gene: TRBV3-1/TRBV3-2
abundance: .
d_gene: .
j_gene: TRBJ1-1
CDR3nt: TGTGCCAGCAGCCAAGATCAGAGACTAGAAATGAACACTGAAGCTTTCTTT
CDR3aa: CASSQDQRLEMNTEAFF

v_gene: TRBV5-1
abundance: once
d_gene: .
j_gene: TRBJ1-3
CDR3nt: TGCGCCAGCAGCTCAGGGAGGGGAAACACCATATATTTT
CDR3aa: CASSSGRGNTIYF

v_gene: TRBV20-1
abundance: .
d_gene: TRBD1
j_gene: TRBJ1-5
CDR3nt: TGCAGTGCTAGTCGCGGGACAGGGGAAAGGCCCCAGCATTTT
CDR3aa: CSASRGTGERPQHF

v_gene: TRBV29-1
abundance: .
d_gene: .
j_gene: TRBJ1-5
CDR3nt: TGCAGCGCTGGAGGGAGCAATCAGCCCCAGCATTTT
CDR3aa: CSAGGSNQPQHF

v_gene: TRBV28
abundance: .
d_gene: TRBD1
j_gene: TRBJ2-5
CDR3nt: TGTGCCAGCAAGACGACAGGGACGTTAGGCGAGACCCAGTACTTC
CDR3aa: CASKTTGTLGETQYF

v_gene: TRBV19
abundance: .
d_gene: TRBD1
j_gene: TRBJ1-2
CDR3nt: TGTGCCAGTAGTATTTCTAGGGGGCCTGTCTATGGCTACACCTTC
CDR3aa: CASSISRGPVYGYTF

v_gene: TRBV25-1
abundance: .
d_gene: .
j_gene: TRBJ1-1
CDR3nt: TGTGCCAGCAGCCGAGTTAACACTGAAGCTTTCTTT
CDR3aa: CASSRVNTEAFF

v_gene: TRBV6-1
abundance: .
d_gene: TRBD1
j_gene: TRBJ2-5
CDR3nt: TGTGCCAGCAGTGAAAGCGGACAGGGAACTCAAGAGACCCAGTACTTC
CDR3aa: CASSESGQGTQETQYF

v_gene: TRBV6-6
abundance: .
d_gene: TRBD1
j_gene: TRBJ1-2
CDR3nt: TGTGCCAGCAGTCTTCTTCCGGGACAGGGGACCCGTAAGACATATGGCTACACCTTC
CDR3aa: CASSLLPGQGTRKTYGYTF

v_gene: TRBV25-1
abundance: .
d_gene: TRBD1
j_gene: TRBJ1-2
CDR3nt: TGTGCCAGCAGTGAATGGGGACAGTCCGATAACTATGGCTACACCTTC
CDR3aa: CASSEWGQSDNYGYTF

v_gene: TRBV19
abundance: .
d_gene: TRBD1
j_gene: TRBJ2-4
CDR3nt: TGTGCCAGTAGCCCCCGGGACAGGGGTCTCTTCCTCTTC
CDR3aa: CASSPRDRGLFLF

v_gene: TRBV5-1
abundance: .
d_gene: .
j_gene: TRBJ1-1
CDR3nt: TGCGCCAGCAGCTTGCTCAGGCCAAACACTGAAGCTTTCTTT
CDR3aa: CASSLLRPNTEAFF

v_gene: TRBV9
abundance: .
d_gene: .
j_gene: TRBJ1-6
CDR3nt: TGTGCCAGCAGCGTAGGGGCAGGGAGGAATTCACCCCTCCACTTT
CDR3aa: CASSVGAGRNSPLHF

v_gene: TRBV30
abundance: .
d_gene: .
j_gene: TRBJ2-1
CDR3nt: TGTGCCTGGAGTGTTCAGTGGGCCTTGGAGCAGTTCTTC
CDR3aa: CAWSVQWALEQFF

v_gene: TRBV25-1
abundance: .
d_gene: TRBD1
j_gene: TRBJ2-7
CDR3nt: TGTGCCAGCAGAAGGACAGGGGCCTACGAGCAGTACTTC
CDR3aa: CASRRTGAYEQYF

v_gene: TRBV9
abundance: .
d_gene: TRBD2
j_gene: TRBJ2-1
CDR3nt: TGTGCCAGTGGATATAGCGGGGAGCAGTTCTTC
CDR3aa: CASGYSGEQFF

v_gene: TRBV6-5
abundance: .
d_gene: .
j_gene: TRBJ2-7
CDR3nt: TGTGCCAGCAGTTACCCTCCAACAAGCACAGGGTACGAGCAGTACTTC
CDR3aa: CASSYPPTSTGYEQYF

v_gene: TRBV5-3
abundance: .
d_gene: .
j_gene: TRBJ1-2
CDR3nt: TGTGCCAGAAGCCCTACCCTAAAGGACTATGACTATGGCTACACCTTC
CDR3aa: CARSPTLKDYDYGYTF

v_gene: TRBV5-1
abundance: once
d_gene: .
j_gene: TRBJ1-6
CDR3nt: TGCGCCAGCAGCACCGCGGGGGCCTATAATTCACCCCTCCACTTT
CDR3aa: CASSTAGAYNSPLHF

v_gene: TRBV4-1
abundance: .
d_gene: .
j_gene: TRBJ2-2
CDR3nt: TGCGCCAGCAGCCAAGATAGGCAGCTAGCCACCGGGGAGCTGTTTTTT
CDR3aa: CASSQDRQLATGELFF

v_gene: TRBV18
abundance: once
d_gene: .
j_gene: TRBJ2-1
CDR3nt: TGTGCCAGCTCGCATGAGCCAGGGATTAATGAGCAGTTCTTC
CDR3aa: CASSHEPGINEQFF

v_gene: TRBV12-3/TRBV12-4
abundance: .
d_gene: .
j_gene: TRBJ2-7
CDR3nt: TGTGCCAGCAGTCCAGGGGAGACCTACGAGCAGTACTTC
CDR3aa: CASSPGETYEQYF

v_gene: TRBV30
abundance: .
d_gene: .
j_gene: TRBJ2-7
CDR3nt: TGTGCCTGGAGAAGGGGAAACCCAAACTACGAGCAGTACTTC
CDR3aa: CAWRRGNPNYEQYF

v_gene: TRBV28
abundance: .
d_gene: TRBD1
j_gene: TRBJ1-4
CDR3nt: TGTGCCAGCAGCTCCGTGACAGGGTCGGGTGAAAAACTGTTTTTT
CDR3aa: CASSSVTGSGEKLFF

v_gene: TRBV7-2
abundance: .
d_gene: .
j_gene: TRBJ2-7
CDR3nt: TGTGCCAGCAGCTTAGAAGTATCAGAACAGGGAAAGTACTTC
CDR3aa: CASSLEVSEQGKYF

v_gene: TRBV18
abundance: .
d_gene: .
j_gene: TRBJ1-1
CDR3nt: TGTGCCAGCTGCTCGTCAACAGGAGCTTTGAGCACTGAAGCTTTCTTT
CDR3aa: CASCSSTGALSTEAFF

v_gene: TRBV11-3
abundance: once
d_gene: .
j_gene: TRBJ1-1
CDR3nt: TGTGCCAGCAGCTTGACAGGGAACACTGAAGCTTTCTTT
CDR3aa: CASSLTGNTEAFF

v_gene: TRBV20-1
abundance: .
d_gene: .
j_gene: TRBJ2-3
CDR3nt: TGCAGTGCTAGAATCTCAGATACGCAGTATTTT
CDR3aa: CSARISDTQYF

v_gene: TRBV18
abundance: .
d_gene: TRBD1
j_gene: TRBJ2-3
CDR3nt: TGTGCCAGCTCGCTACAGGGGGCTGGAAGCACAGATACGCAGTATTTT
CDR3aa: CASSLQGAGSTDTQYF

v_gene: TRBV6-5
abundance: .
d_gene: .
j_gene: TRBJ1-3
CDR3nt: TGTGCCAGCAGCAGGTCTTATGGAAACACCATATATTTT
CDR3aa: CASSRSYGNTIYF

v_gene: TRBV11-3
abundance: once
d_gene: .
j_gene: TRBJ1-1
CDR3nt: TGTGCTATCGGAGGTAGGGTTACTGAAGCTTTCTTT
CDR3aa: CAIGGRVTEAFF

v_gene: TRBV5-1
abundance: .
d_gene: TRBD1
j_gene: TRBJ1-4
CDR3nt: TGCGCCAGCAGCTGGGACGGGACAGGAAATGAAAAACTGTTTTTT
CDR3aa: CASSWDGTGNEKLFF

v_gene: TRBV28
abundance: .
d_gene: TRBD1
j_gene: TRBJ2-7
CDR3nt: TGTGCCAGCAGGGGTCCCGGGACAGGGGGCTTTTACGAGCAGTACTTC
CDR3aa: CASRGPGTGGFYEQYF

v_gene: TRBV20-1
abundance: .
d_gene: TRBD2
j_gene: TRBJ2-7
CDR3nt: TGCAGTGCTAGTCAAGCGGGGGTGGGCTACGAGCAGTACTTC
CDR3aa: CSASQAGVGYEQYF

v_gene: TRBV5-1
abundance: .
d_gene: TRBD1
j_gene: TRBJ2-1
CDR3nt: TGCGCCAGCAGCCCGGGACAGACCTACAATGAGCAGTTCTTC
CDR3aa: CASSPGQTYNEQFF

v_gene: TRBV28
abundance: .
d_gene: TRBD1
j_gene: TRBJ2-7
CDR3nt: TGTGCCAGCAGTCCGGGACAGGGGATGGGCGAGCAGTACTTC
CDR3aa: CASSPGQGMGEQYF

v_gene: TRBV19
abundance: .
d_gene: .
j_gene: TRBJ2-7
CDR3nt: TGTGCCAGTAGTATCGGCGGGATCTCCTACGAGCAGTACTTC
CDR3aa: CASSIGGISYEQYF

v_gene: TRBV19
abundance: .
d_gene: TRBD1
j_gene: TRBJ2-6
CDR3nt: TGTGCCAGTAGTAGTAACGGACAGGGGGCTGTTGGGGCCAACGTCCTGACTTTC
CDR3aa: CASSSNGQGAVGANVLTF

v_gene: TRBV21-1
abundance: .
d_gene: .
j_gene: TRBJ1-2
CDR3nt: TGTGCCGACCCGGGAGGCAGGTCCTATGGCTACACCTTC
CDR3aa: CADPGGRSYGYTF

v_gene: TRBV19
abundance: .
d_gene: .
j_gene: TRBJ2-2
CDR3nt: TGTGCCAGTAGTATTCGGGGTGTGGCCGGGGAGCTGTTTTTT
CDR3aa: CASSIRGVAGELFF

v_gene: TRBV9
abundance: .
d_gene: .
j_gene: TRBJ2-1
CDR3nt: TGTGCCAGCAGCGCCGAGTTACTAGCAGACTCCTACAATGAGCAGTTCTTC
CDR3aa: CASSAELLADSYNEQFF

v_gene: TRBV3-1/TRBV3-2
abundance: once
d_gene: TRBD2
j_gene: TRBJ2-3
CDR3nt: TGTGCCAGCAGCCGAGTAGCGGGGGTGAGCACAGATACGCAGTATTTT
CDR3aa: CASSRVAGVSTDTQYF

v_gene: TRBV9
abundance: .
d_gene: .
j_gene: TRBJ1-6
CDR3nt: TGTGCCAGCAGCGTAGGACCCGGGGATTCACCCCTCCACTTT
CDR3aa: CASSVGPGDSPLHF

v_gene: TRBV12-5
abundance: .
d_gene: .
j_gene: TRBJ2-5
CDR3nt: TGTGCTAGTGGTAAGGACAGAGCTCAAGAGACCCAGTACTTC
CDR3aa: CASGKDRAQETQYF

v_gene: TRBV21-1
abundance: .
d_gene: .
j_gene: TRBJ2-7
CDR3nt: TGTGCCAGCGGGGGACAGAGCTACGAGCAGTACTTC
CDR3aa: CASGGQSYEQYF

v_gene: TRBV28
abundance: .
d_gene: TRBD1
j_gene: TRBJ1-2
CDR3nt: TGTGCCAGCAGTTTAAGGCCGGGACAGGGAATTGGCTACACCTTC
CDR3aa: CASSLRPGQGIGYTF

v_gene: TRBV7-9
abundance: .
d_gene: .
j_gene: TRBJ1-2
CDR3nt: TGTGCCAGCAGCGCGCGACAGGAAGCTAACTATGGCTACACCTTC
CDR3aa: CASSARQEANYGYTF